This T cell receptor beta chain emerged from a study of identical twins. TCRdb processed the 5' RACE reads anew with MiXCR; each CDR3 protein has one entry. The sample lists 420,000 or so distinct CDR3 sequences, around a sixth seen once, with 10% to 15% in the top ten. This clonotype was recorded at least ten times. What it binds is not known. Study-wide points: Excess sharing by twins proved weaker in beta out-of-frame sequences. With monozygotic twins, out-of-frame TCR alpha sharing exceeded what models estimated. Clonotypes of the beta chain that were abundant in cord blood carried fewer insertions (memory repertoires showed none).

Germline CDR1 reads MNHEY; CDR2 reads SVGAGI. This CDR3 has 14 residues. Trimming took 0 bases from V and 2 from J, leaving 7 bases between them. The sequence was obtained from a man aged 50 to 60 in good health. The V gene is TRBV6-5, the J gene TRBJ1-2; D might be TRBD1 (5 bases). Sequenced input: naive T cells sorted from blood. The CDR3 loop is CASSYSTVNYGYTF. CDR3 bases: TGTGCCAGCAGTTACTCGACAGTCAACTATGGCTACACCTTC.